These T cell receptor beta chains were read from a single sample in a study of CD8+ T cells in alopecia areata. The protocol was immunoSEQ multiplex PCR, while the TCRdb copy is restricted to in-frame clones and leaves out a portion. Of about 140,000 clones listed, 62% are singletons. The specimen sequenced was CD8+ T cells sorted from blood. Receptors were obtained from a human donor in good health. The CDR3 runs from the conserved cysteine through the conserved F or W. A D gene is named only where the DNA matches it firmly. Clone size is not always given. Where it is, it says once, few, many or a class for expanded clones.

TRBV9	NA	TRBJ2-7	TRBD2	TGTGCCAGCAGCGTAGCTAGCGGGAGCCTCTCCGAGCAGTACTTC	CASSVASGSLSEQYF
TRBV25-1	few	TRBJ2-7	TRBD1	TGTGCCAGCAGGGACAGGAGCTCCTACGAGCAGTACTTC	CASRDRSSYEQYF
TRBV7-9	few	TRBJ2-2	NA	TGTGCCAGCAGCTTAGGTCCCGGGGAGCTGTTTTTT	CASSLGPGELFF
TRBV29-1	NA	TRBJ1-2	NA	TGCAGCGTTGCTTCGACAGTCTCCTATGGCTACACCTTC	CSVASTVSYGYTF
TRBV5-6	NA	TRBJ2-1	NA	TGTGCCAGCAGCATCAAACAGGGAGGCCCCTACAATGAGCAGTTCTTC	CASSIKQGGPYNEQFF
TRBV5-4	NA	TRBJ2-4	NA	TGTGCCAGCAGCCATAGGGGAGCCAAAAACATTCAGTACTTC	CASSHRGAKNIQYF
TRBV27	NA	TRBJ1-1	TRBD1	TGTGCCAGCAGTTTGGACAGGGCGGTTGAAGCTTTCTTT	CASSLDRAVEAFF
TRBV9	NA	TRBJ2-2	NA	TGTGCCAGCAGCGTAGCTAGGGCAGGCGAGTACACCGGGGAGCTGTTTTTT	CASSVARAGEYTGELFF
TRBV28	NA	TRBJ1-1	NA	TGTGCCAGCAGTTTTTACCTAGGCAGGGCCTTCACTGAAGCTTTCTTT	CASSFYLGRAFTEAFF
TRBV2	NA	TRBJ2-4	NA	TGTGCCAGCGTGGGCCCTTCCTCACAAAACATTCAGTACTTC	CASVGPSSQNIQYF
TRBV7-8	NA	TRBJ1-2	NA	TGTGCCAGCAGCGACTTACCGAGGGAAGGGGGAAGCTACACCTTC	CASSDLPREGGSYTF
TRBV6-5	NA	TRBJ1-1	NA	TGTGCCAGCAGCCCCGGGCTTGGCACTGAAGCTTTCTTT	CASSPGLGTEAFF
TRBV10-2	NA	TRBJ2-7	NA	TGCGCCAGCACGGTAGGGGGGAGCGAGCAGTACTTC	CASTVGGSEQYF
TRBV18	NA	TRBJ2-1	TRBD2	TGTGCCAGCTCACCAAAGTGGACTAGCGGGAGTAGGTCCTACAATGAGCAGTTCTTC	CASSPKWTSGSRSYNEQFF
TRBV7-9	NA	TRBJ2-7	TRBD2	TGTGCCAGCAGCATCACTAGCGGGAGGGGGACCTACGAGCAGTACTTC	CASSITSGRGTYEQYF
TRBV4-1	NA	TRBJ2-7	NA	TGCGCCAGCAGCCAAGTACTCACCTACGAGCAGTACTTC	CASSQVLTYEQYF
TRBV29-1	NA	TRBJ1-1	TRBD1	TGCAGCGTTGAAGCCACCGGGACAGCTTTT	CSVEATGTAF
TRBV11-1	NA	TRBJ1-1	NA	TGTGCCAGCAGCTTAGCGTCCTCTACGGGAATTGAAGCTTTCTTT	CASSLASSTGIEAFF
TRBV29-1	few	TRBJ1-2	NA	TGCAGCGTTGAAAGTGCCGACTATGGCTACACCTTC	CSVESADYGYTF
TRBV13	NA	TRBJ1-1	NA	TGTGCCAGCAGCTTAAAGGCGATGAACACTGAAGCTTTCTTT	CASSLKAMNTEAFF
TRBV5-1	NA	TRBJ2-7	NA	TGCGCCAGCAGCTTGGAGAGACAGACCTACGAGCAGTACTTC	CASSLERQTYEQYF
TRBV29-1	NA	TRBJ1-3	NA	TGCAGCGTTGATGGCGGGGATCCCGGAAACACCATATATTTT	CSVDGGDPGNTIYF
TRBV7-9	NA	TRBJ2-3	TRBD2	TGTGCCAGCAGCCCCTCTTTGATAGCGGGAGAAGCAGATACGCAGTATTTT	CASSPSLIAGEADTQYF
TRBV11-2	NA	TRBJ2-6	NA	TGTGCCAGCAGCTTAGATCCCTTGCGGGCTGGGGCCAACGTCCTGACTTTC	CASSLDPLRAGANVLTF
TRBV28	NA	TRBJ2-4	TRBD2	TGTGCCAGCAGCCCGACTAGCATTGACATTCAGTACTTC	CASSPTSIDIQYF
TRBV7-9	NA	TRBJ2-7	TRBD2	TGTGCCAGCAGCCTCACCGCTAGCGGGAGCGTCGGGCAGTACTTC	CASSLTASGSVGQYF
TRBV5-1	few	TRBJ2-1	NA	TGCGCCAGCAGCTTGGAGCCCAATGAGCAGTTCTTC	CASSLEPNEQFF
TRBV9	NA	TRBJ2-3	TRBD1	TGTGCCAGCAGCGACAGGGGGGCAGATACGCAGTATTTT	CASSDRGADTQYF
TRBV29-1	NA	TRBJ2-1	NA	TGCAGCGTTGAAGATCGCGGATACAATGAGCAGTTCTTC	CSVEDRGYNEQFF
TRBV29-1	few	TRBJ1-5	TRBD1	TGCAGCGTCGCACCGGGACAGAATCAGCCCCAGCATTTT	CSVAPGQNQPQHF
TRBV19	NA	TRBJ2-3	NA	TGTGCCAGTAGTATGCGGGTCAACCCTCGCACAGATACGCAGTATTTT	CASSMRVNPRTDTQYF
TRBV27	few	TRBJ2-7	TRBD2	TGTGCCAGCGGGAAGGGACTAGCGGGAGGATTGGCTGCCGAGCAGTACTTC	CASGKGLAGGLAAEQYF
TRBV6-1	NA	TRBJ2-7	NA	TGTGCCAGCGCGGCCTACGAGCAGTACTTC	CASAAYEQYF
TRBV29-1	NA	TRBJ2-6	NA	TGCAGCGTTGAAGAAGGAGGACCTGGGGCCAACGTCCTGACTTTC	CSVEEGGPGANVLTF
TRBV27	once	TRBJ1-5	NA	TGTGCCAGCAGTTTAAGTGGATATAGCAATCAGCCCCAGCATTTT	CASSLSGYSNQPQHF
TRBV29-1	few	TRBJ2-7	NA	TGCAGCGTTGTGGGGGCCCCCTACGAGCAGTACTTC	CSVVGAPYEQYF
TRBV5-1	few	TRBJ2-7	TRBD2	TGCGCCAGCAGCTTGGCTAGCGGGGCCTACGAGCAGTACTTC	CASSLASGAYEQYF
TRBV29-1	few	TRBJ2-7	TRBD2	TGCAGCGTATGGCGGGGGGGGAACTCCTACGAGCAGTACTTC	CSVWRGGNSYEQYF
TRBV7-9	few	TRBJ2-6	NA	TGTGCCAGCAGCCAGGGCGGACTCTCTGGGGCCAACGTCCTGACTTTC	CASSQGGLSGANVLTF
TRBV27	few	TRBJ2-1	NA	TGTGCCAGCAGTTTCGGGAATGAGCAGTTCTTC	CASSFGNEQFF
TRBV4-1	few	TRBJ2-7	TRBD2	TGCGCCAGCAGCCAATCTAGCGGGATGGGGTACGAGCAGTACTTC	CASSQSSGMGYEQYF
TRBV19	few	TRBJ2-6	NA	TGTGCCAGTAGTATCTTCCGGGCCGGGGCCAACGTCCTGACTTTC	CASSIFRAGANVLTF
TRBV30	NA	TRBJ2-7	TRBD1	TGTGCCTGGAGCGCCGGGGACAGCACCTACGAGCAGTACTTC	CAWSAGDSTYEQYF